A selection of T cell receptor beta chains follows, all from one sample in a study of T cells in tuberculosis. The method was immunoSEQ multiplex PCR; TCRdb's version includes in-frame clones alone and lacks a portion of them. The sample records about 9,200 clones, 94% being singletons. The sample consisted of PBMCs. These receptors all come from an adult with tuberculosis. CDR3s include the opening cysteine and the closing phenylalanine or tryptophan. Each record gives: D gene, clone size, J gene, V gene, CDR3 DNA, CDR3 protein. A D gene is named only where the DNA matches it firmly. Expanded clones are given a class, and other clones once, few, many or no size at all.

TRBD1 | NA | TRBJ2-5 | TRBV9 | TGTGCCAGCAGCGCCTCGACAGGGGGCTTAGAGACCCAGTACTTC | CASSASTGGLETQYF
NA | NA | TRBJ2-3 | TRBV14 | TGTGCCAGCAGCCAAGCGGGAGCGGTAGATACGCAGTATTTT | CASSQAGAVDTQYF
NA | NA | TRBJ2-5 | TRBV6-5 | TGTGCCAGCAGCCCCGGGTCTGAAGAGACCCAGTACTTC | CASSPGSEETQYF
TRBD2 | NA | TRBJ2-5 | TRBV6-1 | TGTGCCAGCAGTGAAGCGCCAGCGGGGCAAGAGACCCAGTACTTC | CASSEAPAGQETQYF
NA | NA | TRBJ2-5 | TRBV7-2 | TGTGCCAGCAGCTTAGCGGGAGGCCAAGAGACCCAGTACTTC | CASSLAGGQETQYF
NA | NA | TRBJ2-7 | TRBV1 | TGCACCAGCAGCCCCGTGTGGTCTAGCGGGAACCGGTACGAGCAGTACTTC | CTSSPVWSSGNRYEQYF
TRBD1 | NA | TRBJ2-7 | TRBV2 | TGTGCCAGCAGTGACAGGGGGCTAGCCCCCTCCTACGAGCAGTACTTC | CASSDRGLAPSYEQYF
NA | NA | TRBJ1-1 | TRBV18 | TGTGCCAGCTCATGGACGGGGGGCGCCAGGACTGAAGCTTTCTTT | CASSWTGGARTEAFF
NA | NA | TRBJ1-5 | TRBV7-8 | TGTGCCAGCAGCTTACTGGCAGGTTTCAATCAGCCCCAGCATTTT | CASSLLAGFNQPQHF
NA | NA | TRBJ1-2 | TRBV9 | TGTGCCAGCAGCGTCCGGGGGGATCAGATCGGCGGCTACACCTTC | CASSVRGDQIGGYTF
NA | few | TRBJ2-3 | TRBV27 | TGTGCCAGCGGGGGGTTCCCCGACAGTCCAGATACGCAGTATTTT | CASGGFPDSPDTQYF
TRBD2 | NA | TRBJ2-7 | TRBV10-3 | TGTGCCACCGAGACTAGCGGGAGAACCTACGAGCAGTACTTC | CATETSGRTYEQYF
NA | NA | TRBJ2-1 | TRBV2 | TGTGCCAGCAGTGAAACAGGGTTAGAGCAGTTCTTC | CASSETGLEQFF
NA | NA | TRBJ2-5 | TRBV6-1 | TGTGCCAGCAACCCGATATCGGGTGGAGAGACCCAGTACTTC | CASNPISGGETQYF
NA | NA | TRBJ2-7 | TRBV30 | TGTGCCTGGAGACGCTCTCCGGCGGACGAGCAGTACTTC | CAWRRSPADEQYF
TRBD1 | NA | TRBJ1-2 | TRBV7-9 | TGTGCCAGCAGCTTAACTGAGGGGGCAGCTGGCTACACCTTC | CASSLTEGAAGYTF
TRBD2 | NA | TRBJ2-1 | TRBV5-1 | TGCGCCAGCAGCTCCGTGACTAGCGGGAGTACGAGTCAGCAGTTCTTC | CASSSVTSGSTSQQFF
NA | NA | TRBJ1-4 | TRBV5-1 | TGCGCCAGCAGCCCGATGGTACAGGGCTCGAATGAAAAACTGTTTTTT | CASSPMVQGSNEKLFF
NA | NA | TRBJ1-6 | TRBV21-1 | TGTGCCAGCAGCGGAGGAGGAGGGCTCCCCTATAATTCACCCCTCCACTTT | CASSGGGGLPYNSPLHF
TRBD1 | NA | TRBJ2-7 | TRBV5-1 | TGCGCCAGCAGCTTGGGACAGGGGCTGGGCGAGCAGTACTTC | CASSLGQGLGEQYF
NA | NA | TRBJ2-4 | TRBV11-1 | TGTGCCAGCAGCTTGGGACTGTCAGCCAAAAACATTCAGTACTTC | CASSLGLSAKNIQYF
NA | NA | TRBJ2-7 | TRBV5-6 | TGTGCCAGCAGAAGGAGGCCCTACGAGCAGTACTTC | CASRRRPYEQYF
TRBD1 | NA | TRBJ2-2 | TRBV18 | TGTGCCAGCTCGCAGAGGACAGGGGCGGACGGGGAGCTGTTTTTT | CASSQRTGADGELFF
NA | NA | TRBJ1-1 | TRBV19 | TGTGCCAGTAGTGCAGACAGCTTGAACACTGAAGCTTTCTTT | CASSADSLNTEAFF
TRBD1 | once | TRBJ1-4 | TRBV18 | TGTGCCAGCTCACCACAGGGGGCAGGTGAAAAACTGTTTTTT | CASSPQGAGEKLFF
NA | NA | TRBJ1-1 | TRBV19 | TGTGCCAGTAGTCGGATAGGGGGTGAAGCTTTCTTT | CASSRIGGEAFF
TRBD2 | NA | TRBJ2-6 | TRBV2 | TGTGCCAGCAGTACCTGGGGGACTAGCGGGGTCGAAGGTGGGGCCAACGTCCTGACTTTC | CASSTWGTSGVEGGANVLTF
TRBD1 | NA | TRBJ1-1 | TRBV18 | TGTGCCAGCTCACGAGGGACAGGGGCCACTGAAGCTTTCTTT | CASSRGTGATEAFF
TRBD1 | NA | TRBJ1-2 | TRBV6-5 | TGTGCCAGCAGTTACTCTCGGACAGGGGGCGGCTATGGCTACACCTTC | CASSYSRTGGGYGYTF
NA | NA | TRBJ1-3 | TRBV9 | TGTGCCAGCAGCGTCTCGGGAACAGGGTGGGGAGGAAACACCATATATTTT | CASSVSGTGWGGNTIYF
NA | NA | TRBJ1-5 | TRBV27 | TGTGCCAGCAGTTTAGGATTCGGGGTCCAGCCCCAGCATTTT | CASSLGFGVQPQHF
TRBD2 | NA | TRBJ2-5 | TRBV6-6 | TGTGCCAGCAGACGAACTAGCGGGATAGAGACCCAGTACTTC | CASRRTSGIETQYF
NA | NA | TRBJ2-4 | TRBV6-5 | TGTGCCAGCAGTTACTCGACACAGGGCAAAAACATTCAGTACTTC | CASSYSTQGKNIQYF
NA | few | TRBJ2-7 | TRBV30 | TGTGCCTGGAGCCGGGACATCAACCCCTACGAGCAGTACTTC | CAWSRDINPYEQYF
TRBD2 | once | TRBJ2-7 | TRBV13 | TGTGCCAGCAGCTTAGAGGGCGGGGGTATCGACGAGCAGTACTTC | CASSLEGGGIDEQYF
TRBD1 | NA | TRBJ1-4 | TRBV2 | TGTGCCACCGGGACAGGGAATGAAAAACTGTTTTTT | CATGTGNEKLFF
NA | NA | TRBJ2-7 | TRBV19 | TGTGCCAGTAGTATATCCCTTAGCTACGAGCAGTACTTC | CASSISLSYEQYF
TRBD1 | NA | TRBJ2-2 | TRBV2 | TGTGCCAGGGGGGACAGACAATACACCGGGGAGCTGTTTTTT | CARGDRQYTGELFF
NA | NA | TRBJ2-5 | TRBV28 | TGTGCCAGCAAGGAACTAGCCCCAGGGACCCAGTACTTC | CASKELAPGTQYF
TRBD1 | NA | TRBJ1-2 | TRBV29-1 | TGCAGCGTCGGACAGGTCGTTAACTATGGCTACACCTTC | CSVGQVVNYGYTF
NA | NA | TRBJ2-7 | TRBV4-1 | TGCGCCAGCAGCCAAGGACAAGGATACTCCTACGAGCAGTACTTC | CASSQGQGYSYEQYF
NA | NA | TRBJ1-5 | TRBV6-5 | TGTGCCAGCAGTTACTCATCGGGGGATCAGCCCCAGCATTTT | CASSYSSGDQPQHF
TRBD2 | NA | TRBJ2-2 | TRBV11-3 | TGTGCCAGCAGCTTGGGTAGCGGGGAGAACACCGGGGAGCTGTTTTTT | CASSLGSGENTGELFF
NA | NA | TRBJ2-6 | TRBV4-1 | TGCGCCAGCAGCCAAGCCTGGGGGGTAAGAACTGACTCTGGGGCCAACGTCCTGACTTTC | CASSQAWGVRTDSGANVLTF
NA | NA | TRBJ2-2 | TRBV7-6 | TGTGCCAGCAGCTTAAGTTTTACTCCATCCGGGGAGCTGTTTTTT | CASSLSFTPSGELFF
NA | NA | TRBJ2-1 | TRBV18 | TGTGCCAGCTCAGCACTCGTACCGACTTCCCTTCACTACAATGAGCAGTTCTTC | CASSALVPTSLHYNEQFF
NA | NA | TRBJ2-7 | TRBV28 | TGTGCCAGCAGACCCCAGGGATACGAGCAGTACTTC | CASRPQGYEQYF
NA | few | TRBJ1-2 | TRBV6-1 | TGTGCCAGCAGTGAAGAGACAGGCCCCTTCTATGGCTACACCTTC | CASSEETGPFYGYTF
NA | NA | TRBJ1-1 | TRBV19 | TGTGCCAGTAATTACCTTCCTGACAGGAACACTGAAGCTTTCTTT | CASNYLPDRNTEAFF
TRBD1 | NA | TRBJ2-5 | TRBV6-5 | TGTGCCAGCAGTTACCCCGTGGACAGGGGGGAGACCCAGTACTTC | CASSYPVDRGETQYF